One and the same sample provided the 21 T cell receptor beta chains below, sequenced in a study of T cells in Graves' hyperthyroidism and ophthalmopathy. The investigators amplified TCR beta CDR3 regions from RNA transcripts. First-round RT-PCR of the TCR CDR3 relied on the HTBI primer set. TCRdb analysed the multiplex PCR reads with MiXCR anew, one entry per CDR3 protein. The table lists around 520,000 distinct CDR3 sequences, approximately 15% of them singletons. Source material: blood. The receptors come from a woman under 30 with Graves' hyperthyroidism.

Regarding this clonotype: One junction end disagrees with the germline gene, perhaps due to a read error. The rearrangement joins TRBV19 to TRBJ2-2, with 7 positions matching TRBD1. Germline CDR1 and CDR2: LNHDA and SQIVND (reference sequence). CDR3 length: 23 residues. The DNA of the CDR3 is TGTGCCAGTAGTATTGTCGGGACAAGCCCCTACCAAGACAGGGTAGGGGAAACCGGAGAGCTGTTTTTT. This encodes CASSIVGTSPYQDRVGETGELFF.

This clonotype showed up just a few times. V is TRBV3-1 and J is TRBJ2-7; TRBD2 agrees at 8 bases. The CDR3 extends over 14 amino acids. Germline values: CDR1 LGHDT, CDR2 YNNKEL (reference sequence). V was pared by 4 bases and J by 6 bases, with 8 bases of the junction left unmatched. In nucleotides, the CDR3 is TGTGCCAGCAGCCCACGAGCGGGAGCGGGCGAGCAGTACGTC. Its translation: CASSPRAGAGEQYV.

Many counts were recorded for this clonotype. The chain combines TRBV24-1 with TRBJ1-4; D unresolved. The CDR3 is made up of 15 amino acids. Trimming removed 5 bases at V and 0 bases at J, with 9 bases between. Germline-derived CDR1 and CDR2 are KGHDR and SFDVKD. The CDR3 loop reads CATSAGVATNEKLFF. Here the CDR3 DNA reads TGTGCCACCAGTGCTGGGGTTGCAACTAATGAAAAACTGTTTTTT.

This clonotype was observed a handful of times. V gene TRBV5-6 combines with J gene TRBJ2-7, with unresolved D. The V end lost 3 bases, the J end lost 2 bases, and 15 bases lay between the germline ends. Germline lookup yields CDR1 SGHDT and CDR2 YYEEEE. The CDR3 is 15 amino acids. CDR3: CASSSLKLPPYEQYV. Here the CDR3 DNA reads TGTGCCAGCAGCTCCCTAAAGCTGCCCCCCTACGAGCAGTACGTC.

This clonotype was detected a few times. The chain carries TRBV5-4 and TRBJ2-7, with 12 bases that match TRBD1. Germline V CDR1 and CDR2: SGHNT, YYREEE (reference sequence). The CDR3 runs to 15 residues. V gave up 2 bases and J gave up 7 bases; unmatched junction bases: 7. The CDR3 nucleotides are TGTGCCAGCAGCTTCCGGGACAGGGGGCCTTGGGAGCAGTACTTC. Translation: CASSFRDRGPWEQYF.

This clonotype was seen ten or more times. The V call is TRBV12-3 or TRBV12-4, the J call TRBJ1-6; 8 bases are shared with TRBD1. The CDR3 sequence is 15 residues long. V lost 7 bases to trimming and J lost 7 bases; unmatched junction nucleotides: 9. The CDR3 reads CASMMTGVQNSPLHF. The CDR3 DNA reads TGTGCCAGCATGATGACAGGGGTTCAGAATTCACCCCTCCACTTT.

This clonotype was seen more than once but under ten times. The genes are TRBV20-1 and TRBJ2-7; 8 bases match TRBD2. Germline assignment: CDR1 DFQATT and CDR2 SNEGSKA (reference sequence). CDR3 length: 11 residues. Trimming took 6 bases from V and 3 from J; bases not matched to a gene: 1. The CDR3 reads CSARGGYEQYF. As DNA, the CDR3 is TGCAGTGCCCGGGGGGGCTACGAGCAGTACTTC.

This clonotype has just a few counts. The chain joins TRBV5-8 to TRBJ1-1, with D hard to call. Germline values: CDR1 SGHTS, CDR2 YDEGEE. The CDR3 covers 13 residues. V lost 4 bases and J lost 6, with 13 bases in between. CDR3 region: CASSKRYLPEAFF. In nucleotides, the CDR3 is TGTGCCAGCAGCAAGCGCTACCTTCCTGAAGCTTTCTTT.

This clonotype was recorded many times. The chain is built from TRBV6-1 and TRBJ1-4; tentatively, D is TRBD1 (6 bases). The germline V gene has CDR1 MNHNS and CDR2 SASEGT. V gave up 6 bases and J gave up 0 bases, with 26 bases separating them. The CDR3 is 20 residues long. CDR3 region: CASRREPPFRGLTTNEKLFF. The CDR3, as DNA: TGTGCCAGCAGACGCGAACCACCCTTCAGGGGACTAACAACTAATGAAAAACTGTTTTTT.

With respect to this clonotype: Being one base from a much bigger clone, this may be a read error. The chain uses TRBV20-1 and TRBJ2-7; weak D call: TRBD2 (6 bases). Per germline, CDR1 DFQATT and CDR2 SNEGSKA (reference sequence). The CDR3 runs to 14 residues. With 0 bases removed from V and 5 bases from J, the gap between germline ends came to 14 bases. CDR3 protein: CSARDSTGGNEQYF. CDR3 coding DNA: TGCAGTGCTAGAGATTCAACTGGCGGGAACGAGCAGTACTTC.

This clonotype was seen a few times. The V and J genes are TRBV6-1 and TRBJ2-7; TRBD1 matches at 8 bases. Germline V CDR1 and CDR2: MNHNS, SASEGT. With V trimmed by 6 bases and J by 3 bases, 16 bases remained unmatched. The CDR3 sequence is 17 residues long. The CDR3 DNA follows: TGTGCCAGCAGCCGCTTACCAAGACAGGGGAGGAGCTACGAGCAGTACTTC. Translating it yields CASSRLPRQGRSYEQYF.

This clonotype was picked up a small number of times. The chain uses TRBV20-1 and TRBJ1-6; TRBD1 aligns across 7 bases. The germline gives CDR1 DFQATT, CDR2 SNEGSKA (reference sequence). The CDR3 covers 16 residues. J was trimmed by 9 bases and V by 3 bases; bases with no gene match: 14. The CDR3 nucleotides read TGCAGTGCTAGGGACAGGTCACTTCCCGCGGGTTCACCCCTCCACTTT. It translates to CSARDRSLPAGSPLHF.

A note on this clonotype: Being one base from a much bigger clone, this may be a read error. The chain uses TRBV12-3 or TRBV12-4 and TRBJ2-7; D ambiguous. The CDR3 is made up of 14 amino acids. The CDR3 DNA follows: TGTGCCAGCAGAAGGACGGGCTCCCGGTACGGGCAGTACTTC. Amino acid sequence: CASRRTGSRYGQYF.

This clonotype was seen only a few times. The V and J genes are TRBV7-9 and TRBJ1-2; D is ambiguous. Germline V gene data show CDR1 as SEHNR and CDR2 as FQNEAQ (reference sequence). The germline V and J ends were trimmed by 4 bases and 8 bases, with 14 bases remaining between them. This CDR3 comprises 13 residues. The CDR3 DNA reads as TGTGCCAGCAGCTCCGGGGAGGTTTTCGGCTACACCTTC. This translates into CASSSGEVFGYTF.

This clonotype was counted at least ten times. The V gene is TRBV2, the J gene TRBJ2-1, with D unresolved. The CDR3 has 15 amino acids. The V gene lost 6 bases and the J gene lost 7 bases, with 19 bases spanning the gap. The germline V gene encodes CDR1 SNHLY and CDR2 FYNNEI. The CDR3 region has the DNA TGTGCCAGCAGCGTGAAGGCCACCAGTTGGAATGAGCAGTTCTTC. Translated, it gives CASSVKATSWNEQFF.

This clonotype was recorded many times. The chain recombines TRBV12-3 or TRBV12-4 with TRBJ2-7; 7 nucleotides match TRBD2. This CDR3 contains 12 residues. Trimming removed 5 bases from V and 6 bases from J; junction bases left unmatched: 4. Written as DNA, the CDR3 is TGTGCCAGCAGTCACGGACTAGTCGAGCAGTACGTC. This encodes CASSHGLVEQYV.

This clonotype has at least ten counts. The chain uses TRBV20-1 and TRBJ1-2; D ambiguous. The CDR3 contains 11 residues. Germline CDR1 is DFQATT and CDR2 is SNEGSKA (reference sequence). V shed 2 bases and J shed 6 bases, with 7 bases lying between them. CDR3 protein: CSARRTDGYTF. The CDR3 DNA is TGCAGTGCTAGAAGGACGGATGGCTACACCTTC.

The V and J genes are TRBV20-1 and TRBJ2-2; 10 bases align to TRBD2. This CDR3 spans 17 amino acids. J gave up 4 bases and V 0 bases, and 8 bases lay outside the gene matches. Germline assignment: CDR1 DFQATT and CDR2 SNEGSKA (reference sequence). In DNA form, the CDR3 reads TGCAGTGCTAGAGATTTCCTAGCGGGAGAGGGCACCGGGGAGCTGTTTTTT. The encoded protein is CSARDFLAGEGTGELFF.

A remark on this clonotype: A read error may explain this, as a much larger clone is one base away. The chain links TRBV12-3 or TRBV12-4 to TRBJ2-1, with D tentatively TRBD1 or TRBD2 (5 bases each). The DNA end is a closer match to TRBJ2-7, so the J assignment may be wrong. This CDR3 has 13 residues. CDR3 sequence: CASRGPRGNEQYF. In DNA form, the CDR3 reads TGTGCCAGCAGGGGGCCTAGAGGGAATGAGCAGTACTTC.

This clonotype was seen ten or more times. This chain connects TRBV7-6 to TRBJ2-1; TRBD2 matches 9 bases. There are 20 residues in the CDR3. Germline CDR1 reads SGHVS; CDR2 reads FNYEAQ. J lost 2 bases, V lost 0 bases, and 14 bases had no gene match. The CDR3 DNA is TGTGCCAGCAGCTTAGCGGTCTCGGGACTAGCTATCTTTACCTACAATGAGCAGTTCTTC. Protein product: CASSLAVSGLAIFTYNEQFF. Full variable domain (rest looked up from reference TRBV7-6 and TRBJ2-1): GAGVSQSPRYKVTKRGQDVALRCDPISGHVSLYWYRQALGQGPEFLTYFNYEAQQDKSGLPNDRFSAERPEGSISTLTIQRTEQRDSAMYRCASSLAVSGLAIFTYNEQFFGPGTRLTVL.

This clonotype was seen ten or more times. The chain links TRBV19 to TRBJ1-6, with a possible D match to TRBD1 (5 bases). The CDR3 has 15 residues. Germline values: CDR1 LNHDA, CDR2 SQIVND (reference sequence). V was cut by 5 bases and J by 7 bases, with 15 bases left in between. In DNA, the CDR3 is TGTGCCAGTAGTCCCATAGGGGCGCAAAATTCACCCCTCCACTTT. It yields the protein CASSPIGAQNSPLHF.